Listed below are T cell receptor beta chains from one sample, sequenced in a study of blood T cell repertoires in COVID-19. Generated by immunoSEQ multiplex PCR, the TCRdb table keeps only in-frame clones and is missing some. Of 90,000 to 100,000 clones in the sample, about 70% are singletons; the top ten hold just under 25%. The specimen was peripheral blood. These receptors were obtained from a woman aged 60 to 75 in a cohort sampled during active or convalescent COVID-19. Each CDR3 is given with its conserved first and last residue. A D gene is named only where the DNA matches it firmly. Clone sizes are given selectively: once, few, many, or a class where the clone is expanded.

d_gene	v_gene	j_gene	abundance	CDR3nt	CDR3aa
TRBD1	TRBV2	TRBJ1-1	NA	TGTGCCAGCAGACGACGGACAGGGATGGCGAGCACTGAAGCTTTCTTT	CASRRRTGMASTEAFF
TRBD1	TRBV6-4	TRBJ1-5	NA	TGTGCCAGCAGTCCTACAGGGGGTCTGAGCAATCAGCCCCAGCATTTT	CASSPTGGLSNQPQHF
TRBD1	TRBV6-5	TRBJ1-2	once	TGTGCCAGCAGCTACCGGGACAGGGGAGGCTATGGCTACACCTTC	CASSYRDRGGYGYTF
TRBD1	TRBV5-1	TRBJ1-2	NA	TGCGCCAGCAGCCCGGGACAGACCTACTATGGCTACACCTTC	CASSPGQTYYGYTF
TRBD1	TRBV7-2	TRBJ1-2	few	TGTGCCAGCAGCTTAGCAGCCGGGACAGGGTTACGAGGGAACTATGGCTACACCTTC	CASSLAAGTGLRGNYGYTF
TRBD1	TRBV5-1	TRBJ2-7	NA	TGCGCCAGCAGCACCGGGACAGGGTTTCTCGAGCAGTACTTC	CASSTGTGFLEQYF
NA	TRBV6-5	TRBJ1-5	NA	TGTGCCAGCAGTCGTACAGGATACAATCAGCCCCAGCATTTT	CASSRTGYNQPQHF
NA	TRBV2	TRBJ1-4	few	TGTGCCAGCAGTGAAAATTCGGGTACTAATGAAAAACTGTTTTTT	CASSENSGTNEKLFF
TRBD2	TRBV5-1	TRBJ2-7	NA	TGCGCCAGCTCTCTGGCGGGGGGGTTCGAGCAGTACTTC	CASSLAGGFEQYF
NA	TRBV4-2	TRBJ1-4	NA	TGTGCCAGCAGCCAAGATAGGGGGAATAGTGAAAAACTGTTTTTT	CASSQDRGNSEKLFF
NA	TRBV30	TRBJ1-5	NA	TGTGCCTGGAAGGTAGGAGGGTATAGCAATCAGCCCCAGCATTTT	CAWKVGGYSNQPQHF
TRBD2	TRBV11-3	TRBJ2-3	NA	TGTGCCAGCGCTTTGGGGGGGGTGGGAGATACGCAGTATTTT	CASALGGVGDTQYF
NA	TRBV6-2/TRBV6-3	TRBJ2-1	few	TGTGCCAGCAGTTACCTCAATGAGCAGTTCTTC	CASSYLNEQFF
TRBD2	TRBV4-2	TRBJ2-1	NA	TGTGCCAGCAGCCCTTTCGGGGCTAGCGGGGGGAGCTCCTACAATGAGCAGTTCTTC	CASSPFGASGGSSYNEQFF
TRBD2	TRBV4-3	TRBJ2-7	NA	TGCGCCCTCCGGGGCGGGGGTTTGGAAAGATCCTACGAGCAGTACTTC	CALRGGGLERSYEQYF
NA	TRBV5-1	TRBJ2-7	NA	TGCGCCAGCAGCTGGGGCACTGCAGCCTACGAGCAGTACTTC	CASSWGTAAYEQYF
TRBD1	TRBV6-5	TRBJ2-7	NA	TGTGCCAGCCGAATCCGGGACAGGGAGAATTACGAGCAGTACTTC	CASRIRDRENYEQYF
TRBD2	TRBV5-1	TRBJ2-3	once	TGCGCCAGCAGCTTGACTAGCGGGGCTAGCACAGATACGCAGTATTTT	CASSLTSGASTDTQYF
NA	TRBV28	TRBJ1-2	NA	TGTGCCAGCAACGGTAACTATGGCTACACCTTC	CASNGNYGYTF
TRBD1	TRBV5-1	TRBJ1-4	NA	TGCGCCAGCAGCTTGAGTCGCGGCAGGGGGTTTGAAAAACTGTTTTTT	CASSLSRGRGFEKLFF
NA	TRBV10-3	TRBJ2-2	NA	TGTGCCATCAGTGAGCCAGGGCCTTCGAACACCGGGGAGCTGTTTTTT	CAISEPGPSNTGELFF
NA	TRBV2	TRBJ2-7	NA	TGTGCCAGCAGGAAGACGGAGAGCTCCTACGAGCAGTACTTC	CASRKTESSYEQYF
TRBD1	TRBV6-5	TRBJ2-4	many	TGTGCCAGCAACCCGACAGGGGGCACGAAAAACATTCAGTACTTC	CASNPTGGTKNIQYF
TRBD1	TRBV7-6	TRBJ1-2	NA	TGTGCCACCACGCATCTGAGGGACAGGGGGCTCGGTGGCTACACCTTC	CATTHLRDRGLGGYTF
TRBD1	TRBV18	TRBJ2-3	NA	TGTGCCAGCTCACTCCGACAGGGGGCCACAGATACGCAGTATTTT	CASSLRQGATDTQYF
TRBD1	TRBV5-1	TRBJ1-5	NA	TGCGCCAGCAGCTTCGGACAGGGGGGGTCGCCCCAGCATTTT	CASSFGQGGSPQHF
TRBD1	TRBV27	TRBJ2-5	NA	TGTGCCAGCAGTTTAGGGACAGGGGTGGGGGAGACCCAGTACTTC	CASSLGTGVGETQYF
NA	TRBV30	TRBJ1-1	NA	TGTGCCTGGAGTGCGGGAATGAACACTGAAGCTTTCTTT	CAWSAGMNTEAFF
NA	TRBV18	TRBJ1-5	few	TGTGCCAGCTCACCTAGACCTCAAGGGGATCTGGGCAGCAATCAGCCCCAGCATTTT	CASSPRPQGDLGSNQPQHF
NA	TRBV9	TRBJ2-1	once	TGTGCCAGCAGCGTATTCTCGGCTGGGGCAGGGAATGAGCAGTTCTTC	CASSVFSAGAGNEQFF
NA	TRBV4-1	TRBJ2-7	NA	TGCGCCAGCAGCCAAATCTCAGGGGGGCATTACGAGCAGTACTTC	CASSQISGGHYEQYF
NA	TRBV6-1	TRBJ2-7	NA	TGTGCCAGCAGTGAAATCTCTAGGGGCGAGCAGTACTTC	CASSEISRGEQYF
NA	TRBV7-2	TRBJ2-2	few	TGTGCCAGCAGCTTAGTGAGGAGGAACACCGGGGAGCTGTTTTTT	CASSLVRRNTGELFF